This TCR beta chain was retrieved from a study of blood T cell repertoires in COVID-19 (dated by TCRdb to the early 2020s). Describing the broader study: Samples covering the acute and convalescent phases of COVID-19 were provided by collaborators in the United States, Italy and Spain. Subjects who had been exposed to COVID-19, were actively infected with it, or had recovered from it provided the deeply sampled blood TCRbeta repertoires that made up the dataset. The samples were drawn from two sources: the first 160 participants of the ongoing ImmuneRACE study, and over 1,000 subjects contributed by 6 global collaborators. A freely available public database, intended as a resource for researchers studying the immune response to SARS-CoV-2, is where the repertoires were released. Where HLA class I and class II types were available, the types were taken from metadata supplied by the sample provider, not from assay-based typing. The material from the prospective study consisted of cDNA or gDNA derived from T cells, B-cell-depleted T cells, or PBMCs. Sample metadata almost always included a de-identified subject ID, COVID-19 status, age in years and sex.

This clone has a single count. It lacks a known antigen. Per-base quality was not reported, and no clone a single base away is much larger than it. The immunoSEQ Assay, a bias-controlled multiplex PCR, was used to amplify TCRbeta CDR3 regions from genomic DNA. Per the authors' processing: Nucleated cell counts per sample were estimated from amplification of reference gene primers within the assay. To quantify the absolute abundance of each unique TCRbeta CDR3 rearrangement, sequence reads were collapsed and filtered. Productive Simpson clonality was computed per sample as the square root of Simpson's diversity index over productive rearrangements. Held by TCRdb, this immuneACCESS table contains in-frame sequences only and omits some clones. Under half of the omission traces to an unresolved V gene where checked; the cause of the rest is unknown. For V, J and clone size, that table is used; D and trimming come from the DNA. This sample lists about 180,000 clones; around 83% were detected once. Approximately 16% of the sample belongs to the ten largest clones.

In the prospective study, participants were about 18 to 95 years old, resided in fewer than 25 geographic areas of the United States, and were enrolled through a virtual design. In the prospective study, cohorts were assigned on the basis of participant-reported clinical history obtained from a screening survey and a study questionnaire. Recovered participants in ImmuneRACE Cohort 3 were defined by two consecutive negative NP/OP PCR tests, clearance by a healthcare professional, or resolution of symptoms. In the prospective study, whole blood, serum and a nasopharyngeal or oropharyngeal swab were collected from each participant by mobile phlebotomists. Prospective study participants could optionally give additional blood draws and questionnaires over an approximately two-month period. Blood samples from the prospective study were shipped frozen or at room temperature prior to DNA extraction. General conclusions and limits of the study: Clinical and demographic metadata were provided uncurated, with the amount varying by source and participant.

From its cysteine to its phenylalanine, the CDR3 spans 15 amino acids. Here the CDR3 DNA is all that survives: 45 bases in frame from base 1. V drops 3 bases and J drops 2 bases, leaving 17 bases in between. The germline V gene (reference sequence) sets CDR1 to GTSNPN and CDR2 to SVGIG. The sample comprised PBMCs or T cells enriched from blood (not recorded which). This TCR derives from a man aged 45-60 years who had recovered from COVID-19. Recombination connected TRBV30 to TRBJ2-7, with TRBD2 tentatively as D gene (5 bases match). The CDR3 protein is CAWRRGKVTAYEQYF. The sequenced DNA: TGTGCCTGGAGGAGAGGGAAAGTAACCGCCTACGAGCAGTACTTC.